This T cell receptor (beta chain) was recorded in a study of PD-1 blockade in classical Hodgkin lymphoma. V gave up 0 bases and J gave up 5 bases; unmatched junction bases: 7. CDR1 and CDR2 from the germline V gene are SEHNR and FQNEAQ (reference sequence). This CDR3 contains 17 residues. Repertoires were generated with immunoSEQ multiplex PCR, while TCRdb's copy carries only in-frame clones and drops some. This sample has fewer than 4,500 clones, with 55% to 85% found just once. For this clone: Its antigen is as yet unknown.

Findings and caveats of the study: There remain no defined causes for the repertoire differences, which possibly reflect disease activity or prior therapy. Before treatment, complete responders showed about the same diversity as newly diagnosed patients.

Time point defined: cycle 4 day 1 (C4D1), after more than five weeks of nivolumab. Autologous stem cell transplantation was followed by relapse in every patient, and brentuximab vedotin exposure varied. The authors enriched CD8+ T cells from thawed PBMCs via magnetic negative selection. The source of this sequence is a human donor with classical Hodgkin lymphoma. The starting material was CD8+ T cells from blood, obtained before the fourth cycle of nivolumab. V usage is TRBV7-9 and J usage is TRBJ2-5, with 12 bases matching TRBD1. For the CDR3, the DNA is TGTGCCAGCAGCTTAGCGATGGGGACAGGGGGCTTCGAGACCCAGTACTTC. Protein product: CASSLAMGTGGFETQYF.